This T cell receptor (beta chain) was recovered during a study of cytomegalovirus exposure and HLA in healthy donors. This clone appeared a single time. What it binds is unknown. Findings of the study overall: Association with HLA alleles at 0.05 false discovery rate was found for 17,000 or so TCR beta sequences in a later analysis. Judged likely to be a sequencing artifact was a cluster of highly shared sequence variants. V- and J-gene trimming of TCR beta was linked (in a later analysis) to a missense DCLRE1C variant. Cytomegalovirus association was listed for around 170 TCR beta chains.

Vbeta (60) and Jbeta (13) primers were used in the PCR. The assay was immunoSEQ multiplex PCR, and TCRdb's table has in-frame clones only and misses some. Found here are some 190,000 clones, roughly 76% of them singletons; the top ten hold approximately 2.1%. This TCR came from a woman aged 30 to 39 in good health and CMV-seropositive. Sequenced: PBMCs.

Here the CDR3 DNA reads TGTGCCAGCAGCCAAGGGACTAACTTAGCCTACGAGCAGTACTTC. This gives the protein CASSQGTNLAYEQYF. V gene TRBV9 combines with J gene TRBJ2-7, with 7 positions matching TRBD2. CDR1 SGDLS and CDR2 YYNGEE come from the germline V gene. This CDR3 comprises 15 residues. With 4 bases clipped from V and 2 bases from J, the junction kept 9 bases outside the gene matches.